The 32 T cell receptor beta chains given below trace back to one sample, sequenced in a study of blood T cell repertoires in COVID-19. Some clones are missing from TCRdb's copy, which holds only in-frame ones; the method was immunoSEQ multiplex PCR. The repertoire consists of around 250,000 clones, with 85% to 90% occurring once and the leading ten covering about 0.95%. Sequenced material: PBMCs or T cells enriched from blood (not recorded which). These receptors came from a man aged 50-59 years who had been exposed to COVID-19.

This chain connects TRBV28 to TRBJ1-5, with 9 bases fitting TRBD1. The CDR3 sequence is 13 residues long. Germline assignment: CDR1 MDHEN and CDR2 SYDVKM. The V and J ends lost 8 bases and 6 bases, in that order; junction bases with no gene match: 5. CDR3 in DNA: TGTGCCAGCTGGACAGGGGAGGGTCAGCCCCAGCATTTT. Amino acid sequence: CASWTGEGQPQHF.

With regard to this clone: At one end the junction does not follow the germline gene, possibly because of a read error. The genes are TRBV10-3 and TRBJ1-2; 7 positions agree with TRBD1. The CDR3 spans 14 residues. Germline CDR1 is ENHRY and CDR2 is SYGVKD. The CDR3 sequence: CAISLSSSRDSRSF. In DNA, the CDR3 is TGTGCCATCAGTCTCTCCTCCTCCAGGGACAGCCGCTCCTTC.

The chain links TRBV19 to TRBJ1-1; tentative D call: TRBD1 (5 bases). Germline V lookup: CDR1 LNHDA, CDR2 SQIVND (reference sequence). The CDR3 has 16 amino acids. Trimming cost V 3 bases and J 5 bases, with 19 bases left between them. The CDR3 loop reads CASSIFSGTVGTEAFF. CDR3 nucleotides: TGTGCCAGTAGTATTTTTAGCGGGACGGTGGGGACTGAAGCTTTCTTT.

V gene TRBV5-1 combines with J gene TRBJ2-7; D remains ambiguous. CDR3 length: 13 amino acids. Trimming stripped 3 bases from V and 7 bases from J, with 14 bases between. The germline V gene encodes CDR1 SGHRS and CDR2 YFSETQ. The CDR3 DNA follows: TGCGCCAGCAGCTCGGCAGGATCTGGGGAGCAGTACTTC. This translates into CASSSAGSGEQYF.

This chain connects TRBV28 to TRBJ2-2; 8 bases match TRBD2. V trimming: 10 bases; J trimming: 8 bases; junction bases outside the gene matches: 12. The CDR3 totals 14 residues. The germline CDR1 and CDR2 sequences are MDHEN and SYDVKM. The CDR3 protein is CATGLLAGMGELFF. CDR3 bases: TGTGCCACCGGCCTCCTAGCGGGTATGGGGGAGCTGTTTTTT.

CDR3 sequence: CAWSVAMSYEQYF. For the CDR3, the DNA is TGTGCCTGGAGTGTAGCTATGTCCTACGAGCAGTACTTC. The V call is TRBV30, the J call TRBJ2-7; D call uncertain. The CDR3 length is 13 residues. With 0 bases removed from V and 1 base from J, the gap between germline ends came to 7 bases. Germline lookup yields CDR1 GTSNPN and CDR2 SVGIG (reference sequence).

This sequence joins TRBV24-1 and TRBJ2-3, with a weak D call TRBD1 (6 bases). Trimming cost V 3 bases and J 0 bases, with 6 bases left between them. The CDR3 is 14 residues long. Germline values: CDR1 KGHDR, CDR2 SFDVKD. DNA of the CDR3: TGTGCCACCAGTGATAGGGGGAGCACAGATACGCAGTATTTT. Amino acids: CATSDRGSTDTQYF.

The V and J genes are TRBV7-2 and TRBJ2-1, with TRBD2 matching 7 bases. The ends lost 1 base at V and 4 bases at J; junction bases unmatched: 4. Germline lookup yields CDR1 SGHTA and CDR2 FQGNSA. The CDR3 contains 15 residues. The CDR3 DNA is TGTGCCAGCAGCTTAGTATGGGGGGGGTACAATGAGCAGTTCTTC. Amino acid sequence: CASSLVWGGYNEQFF.

The V and J genes are TRBV5-1 and TRBJ2-3; 9 bases are a match to TRBD2. This CDR3 is 15 amino acids long. Germline V gives CDR1 SGHRS, CDR2 YFSETQ. V shed 2 bases, J shed 4 bases, and the junction held 5 bases outside the gene matches. CDR3 in amino acids: CASSFRTSDADTQYF. In nucleotides, the CDR3 is TGCGCCAGCAGCTTCCGGACTAGCGACGCAGATACGCAGTATTTT.

This chain links TRBV12-3 or TRBV12-4 with TRBJ1-3, with D uncertain. The germline V and J ends were trimmed by 10 bases and 2 bases, with 12 bases remaining between them. This CDR3 region has 13 residues. CDR3 nucleotide sequence: TGTGCCATCTCGCGGTCCACTGGAAACACCATATATTTT. This encodes CAISRSTGNTIYF.

V usage is TRBV19 and J usage is TRBJ2-3, with a tentative D call TRBD2 (6 bases). Germline CDR1 is LNHDA and CDR2 is SQIVND (reference sequence). The CDR3 totals 15 residues. The V and J ends lost 3 bases and 9 bases respectively, with 19 bases between them. Written as DNA, the CDR3 is TGTGCCAGTAGTATTCGTCCAGGGACTGTCCAAACGCAGTATTTT. It encodes CASSIRPGTVQTQYF.

The V call is TRBV11-3, the J call TRBJ2-5, with TRBD2 identical over 9 bases. Germline CDR1 is SGHNT and CDR2 is YENEEA. This CDR3 has 15 amino acids. Unmatched junction bases numbered 5, after V lost 3 bases and J lost 3 bases. The CDR3 DNA is TGTGCCAGCAGCTTCCCCCAGCGGGAGGAAGAGACCCAGTACTTC. Residues: CASSFPQREEETQYF.

The V call is TRBV28, the J call TRBJ2-5; 13 nucleotides match TRBD2. Germline CDR1 is MDHEN and CDR2 is SYDVKM. The CDR3 totals 15 residues. Trimming at V came to 5 bases and at J to 7 bases, leaving 7 bases not matched to a gene. The CDR3: CASSHRTSGSWTQYF. The CDR3 nucleotides are TGTGCCAGCAGTCACCGGACTAGCGGGAGTTGGACCCAGTACTTC.

Concerning this clone itself: Other nucleotide sequences from this sample produce the same CDR3. This chain joins TRBV28 and TRBJ1-5; 8 positions agree with TRBD1. The CDR3 is 14 amino acids. CDR1 MDHEN and CDR2 SYDVKM come from the germline V gene. V was clipped by 3 bases and J by 2 bases; unmatched bases: 0. CDR3: CASSLGQGNQPQHF. The CDR3 nucleotides are TGTGCCAGCAGTTTGGGACAGGGCAATCAGCCCCAGCATTTT.

V is TRBV2 and J is TRBJ1-5, with 12 bases aligning to TRBD1. V gave up 7 bases and J gave up 2 bases; unmatched junction bases: 3. CDR3 size: 15 residues. Germline CDR1 reads SNHLY; CDR2 reads FYNNEI. DNA of the CDR3: TGTGCCAGCAAGGGACAGGGGGCTGGCAATCAGCCCCAGCATTTT. Protein: CASKGQGAGNQPQHF.

The rearrangement uses TRBV11-3 and TRBJ1-4; no clear D. Between the trimmed V and J ends, which lost 0 bases and 5 bases, there was a span of 13 bases. This CDR3 region has 16 residues. The V gene's germline CDR1 is SGHNT and CDR2 YENEEA. This CDR3 is CASSLDGGRENEKLFF. For the CDR3, the DNA is TGTGCCAGCAGCTTAGACGGCGGGCGCGAGAATGAAAAACTGTTTTTT.

This chain uses TRBV4-2 with TRBJ2-3; D gene unclear. Trimming left V 2 bases short and J 2 bases short, with 8 bases between. Germline V gene data show CDR1 as LGHNA and CDR2 as YNFKEQ. The CDR3 consists of 14 residues. The CDR3 coding sequence is TGTGCCAGCAGCCAAATTCTGTTCACAGATACGCAGTATTTT. Amino acids: CASSQILFTDTQYF.

The genes are TRBV28 and TRBJ1-2, with 7 bases aligning to TRBD1. V was clipped by 6 bases and J by 7 bases; unmatched bases: 11. CDR1 MDHEN and CDR2 SYDVKM come from the germline V gene. The CDR3 consists of 14 residues. This CDR3 reads CASSLDQGVRGYTF. CDR3 DNA: TGTGCCAGCAGCCTAGACCAGGGGGTTCGTGGCTACACCTTC.

The chain recombines TRBV18 with TRBJ1-4; the D gene is possibly TRBD1 (5 bases). The CDR3 extends over 14 amino acids. V shed 1 base and J shed 8 bases, with 11 bases lying between them. CDR1 is KGHSH, CDR2 LQKENI, per germline. The CDR3 loop reads CASSPQGSPEKLFF. DNA for the CDR3: TGTGCCAGCTCACCACAGGGGTCTCCGGAAAAACTGTTTTTT.

This clone was detected only a few times. The chain employs TRBV2 and TRBJ1-1; D is uncertain. Germline V gene lookup returns CDR1 SNHLY and CDR2 FYNNEI. V was trimmed by 6 bases and J by 5 bases, leaving 13 bases between them. CDR3 length: 13 amino acids. CDR3 protein: CASRPGRETEAFF. CDR3 DNA sequence: TGTGCCAGCAGACCAGGACGGGAAACTGAAGCTTTCTTT.

The chain is built from TRBV5-6 and TRBJ2-1; 9 bases are shared with TRBD2. J gave up 5 bases and V 4 bases, and 10 bases lay outside the gene matches. The CDR3 is 16 residues long. Germline assignment: CDR1 SGHDT and CDR2 YYEEEE. The CDR3 reads CASSTLAGEGNNEQFF. The CDR3 region has the DNA TGTGCCAGCAGCACCTTAGCGGGAGAGGGCAACAATGAGCAGTTCTTC.

This chain joins TRBV5-4 and TRBJ2-5; TRBD2 might be the D (6 bases). The germline V gene encodes CDR1 SGHNT and CDR2 YYREEE (reference sequence). CDR3 length equals 15 residues. V lost 0 bases and J lost 4, with 13 bases in between. CDR3 region: CASSLGRGFTETQYF. The CDR3 DNA reads as TGTGCCAGCAGCTTGGGACGGGGGTTTACAGAGACCCAGTACTTC.

V usage is TRBV10-3 and J usage is TRBJ1-5; D is unresolved. Germline assignment: CDR1 ENHRY and CDR2 SYGVKD. CDR3 size: 16 residues. Trimming shortened V by 4 bases and J by 0 bases, and 13 bases separated the two germline ends. This CDR3 is CAISGAQQDSNQPQHF. CDR3 nucleotides: TGTGCCATCAGTGGCGCACAGCAGGATAGCAATCAGCCCCAGCATTTT.

CDR3 DNA: TGTGCCAGTAGTATTGAGTTAAGCTCCTACGAGCAGTACTTC. This codes for CASSIELSSYEQYF. The genes are TRBV19 and TRBJ2-7; D gene uncertain. This CDR3 has 14 amino acids. V lost 3 bases, J lost 0 bases, and 9 bases lay in between. In germline, CDR1 is LNHDA, CDR2 SQIVND (reference sequence). The full variable domain, its missing parts supplied by reference TRBV19 and TRBJ2-7, is DGGITQSPKYLFRKEGQNVTLSCEQNLNHDAMYWYRQDPGQGLRLIYYSQIVNDFQKGDIAEGYSVSREKKESFPLTVTSAQKNPTAFYLCASSIELSSYEQYFGPGTRLTVT.

This chain joins TRBV6-5 and TRBJ1-1; 8 bases line up with TRBD1. The junction had 4 bases not matched to a gene; V was cut back by 2 bases and J by 5 bases. The CDR3 is 14 amino acids. Germline CDR1 and CDR2: MNHEY and SVGAGI. CDR3 in amino acids: CASSYPGGRTEAFF. The CDR3 DNA follows: TGTGCCAGCAGTTACCCAGGGGGCAGGACTGAAGCTTTCTTT.

The genes are TRBV28 and TRBJ1-2, with unresolved D. CDR3 length equals 12 residues. CDR1 and CDR2 from the germline V gene are MDHEN and SYDVKM. V lost 2 bases and J 7 bases, leaving 8 bases between the germline ends. In nucleotides, the CDR3 is TGTGCCAGCAGTTTACAATCGAGTGGCTACACCTTC. It translates to CASSLQSSGYTF.

The rearrangement links TRBV28 to TRBJ1-5; TRBD1 matches 11 bases. The CDR3 has 17 residues. Germline trimming cut 6 bases from V and 6 bases from J; bases unmatched to any gene: 13. Germline V gives CDR1 MDHEN, CDR2 SYDVKM. CDR3 in DNA: TGTGCCAGCAGCTCTCCTCGGGACAGGGGGGGAACTCAGCCCCAGCATTTT. Its protein product is CASSSPRDRGGTQPQHF.

The gene calls are TRBV3-1 (or the pseudogene TRBV3-2) and TRBJ2-4; no clear D gene. Trimming pared 4 bases from V and 5 bases from J, leaving 9 bases between. There are 13 residues in the CDR3. CDR1 and CDR2 from the germline V gene are LGHDT and YNNKEL (reference sequence). The CDR3: CASSPSGENIQYF. The CDR3 DNA sequence: TGTGCCAGCAGCCCGTCCGGTGAAAACATTCAGTACTTC.

This clone occurred once. V gene TRBV11-3 combines with J gene TRBJ2-1, with D possibly matching TRBD2 (6 bases). V was clipped by 3 bases and J by 6 bases, with 9 bases between them. The CDR3 totals 13 residues. CDR1 and CDR2 from the germline V gene are SGHNT and YENEEA. The CDR3 loop is CASSLGSGNEQFF. CDR3 in DNA: TGTGCCAGCAGCTTGGGTAGCGGCAATGAGCAGTTCTTC.

V gene TRBV10-3 combines with J gene TRBJ2-1, with TRBD1 matching 8 bases. Germline-derived CDR1 and CDR2 are ENHRY and SYGVKD. CDR3 length equals 18 residues. The ends lost 6 bases at V and 4 bases at J; junction bases unmatched: 17. This CDR3 reads CAISSYRGRTGSYNEQFF. Here the CDR3 DNA reads TGTGCCATCAGCTCGTACCGAGGAAGGACAGGGAGTTACAATGAGCAGTTCTTC.

This sequence joins TRBV11-3 and TRBJ1-1, with TRBD1 identical over 7 bases. V gave up 3 bases and J gave up 0 bases; unmatched junction bases: 1. Germline loops: CDR1 SGHNT, CDR2 YENEEA. The CDR3 contains 14 residues. The CDR3 here is CASSLDRLNTEAFF. CDR3 coding DNA: TGTGCCAGCAGCTTGGACAGGTTGAACACTGAAGCTTTCTTT.

The rearrangement links TRBV11-3 to TRBJ2-1; perhaps TRBD2 as D (5 bases). Between the trimmed V and J ends, which lost 1 base and 2 bases, there was a span of 15 bases. CDR3 length: 17 residues. Germline V gives CDR1 SGHNT, CDR2 YENEEA. The CDR3: CASSLGEGWSTYNEQFF. The CDR3 DNA sequence: TGTGCCAGCAGCTTAGGTGAGGGATGGAGTACCTACAATGAGCAGTTCTTC.